One sample yielded the 26 T cell receptor beta chains listed below, sequenced in a study of CD8 T cells in ankylosing spondylitis (dated by TCRdb to about 2017). Preparation of the library involved 5' RACE. Sequencing was performed on an Illumina HiSeq 2500. TCRdb redid the processing of the public reads, applying fastp at Q25 and MiXCR, and retained in-frame beta chains. Rows are combined by CDR3 protein, so each entry shows the most common genes and DNA. This sample has approximately 250,000 distinct CDR3 sequences in its table, and under 12% of those were observed once. The ten biggest clones cover less than 3% of the sample. The sequenced sample was blood, either unsorted or a sorted T cell fraction (not recorded which). Receptors originate from a male donor with ankylosing spondylitis or in good health (not recorded which).

This chain joins TRBV11-2 and TRBJ2-5; D uncertain. The CDR3 is made up of 14 amino acids. V gave up 3 bases and J gave up 5 bases, with 13 bases separating them. Germline CDR1 is SGHAT and CDR2 is FQNNGV. CDR3: CASSFDPLGETQYF. DNA for the CDR3: TGTGCCAGCAGCTTCGACCCATTAGGGGAGACCCAGTACTTC.

The rearrangement joins TRBV10-3 to TRBJ2-7; no reliable D call. CDR1 ENHRY and CDR2 SYGVKD come from the germline V gene. The CDR3 loop spans 10 amino acids. Trimming cost V 8 bases and J 4 bases, with 6 bases left between them. The CDR3 nucleotides read TGTGCCATCCTGAAGTACGAGCAGTACTTC. This gives the protein CAILKYEQYF.

This clonotype was seen only a few times. The chain combines TRBV2 with TRBJ2-7; 9 nucleotides match TRBD1. CDR3 length equals 12 residues. Germline values: CDR1 SNHLY, CDR2 FYNNEI. The junction had 2 bases not matched to a gene; V was cut back by 5 bases and J by 6 bases. The CDR3 loop reads CASSRTGAEQYF. The CDR3 DNA sequence: TGTGCCAGCAGTAGGACAGGGGCCGAGCAGTACTTC.

This clonotype was seen many times. The chain carries TRBV4-2 and TRBJ1-4, with TRBD1 identical over 10 bases. The CDR3 has 16 amino acids. Trimming at V came to 1 base and at J to 6 bases, leaving 5 bases not matched to a gene. Germline V gene data show CDR1 as LGHNA and CDR2 as YNFKEQ. The CDR3 region is CASSQGVGTGDEKLFF. CDR3 coding DNA: TGTGCCAGCAGCCAAGGGGTCGGGACAGGGGATGAAAAACTGTTTTTT.

This clonotype was counted ten times or more. The chain carries TRBV10-3 and TRBJ1-2, with D possibly TRBD1 on 6 matching bases. Germline assignment: CDR1 ENHRY and CDR2 SYGVKD. CDR3 length equals 12 residues. V was cut by 5 bases and J by 7 bases, with 11 bases left in between. The CDR3, as DNA: TGTGCCATCAGTACAGGGTTCGCTGGCTACACCTTC. Encoded protein: CAISTGFAGYTF.

This clonotype was counted only a few times. The chain uses TRBV5-8 and TRBJ2-3; the D call may be TRBD1 or TRBD2 (6 bases each). The CDR3 totals 15 residues. Germline V gene data show CDR1 as SGHTS and CDR2 as YDEGEE. Deletions cut 4 bases from V and 1 base from J, with 13 bases between. CDR3: CASSGGGRGTDTQYF. The CDR3 coding sequence is TGTGCCAGCAGCGGTGGGGGGCGCGGCACAGATACGCAGTATTTT.

This clonotype was counted ten times or more. The rearrangement joins TRBV20-1 to TRBJ2-5; 9 nucleotides match TRBD2. Germline CDR1 DFQATT, CDR2 SNEGSKA (reference sequence). The CDR3 has 18 residues. J was trimmed by 1 base and V by 2 bases; bases with no gene match: 14. As DNA, the CDR3 is TGCAGTGCTAGACTCTTTCAACTCGCGGGACTAGCCCAAGAGACCCAGTACTTC. Translated, it gives CSARLFQLAGLAQETQYF.

CDR3 in amino acids: CASREANQETQYF. In DNA, the CDR3 is TGTGCCAGCAGGGAGGCGAACCAAGAGACCCAGTACTTC. The chain uses TRBV6-1 and TRBJ2-5; a weak D match, TRBD2 (5 bases). CDR1 is MNHNS and CDR2 is SASEGT in the germline V gene. The CDR3 spans 13 residues. Trimming took off 6 bases at V and 0 bases at J, with 8 bases between the two ends.

This clonotype was found many times. The rearrangement uses TRBV5-1 and TRBJ2-2, with TRBD1 identical over 8 bases. This CDR3 spans 16 amino acids. V lost 1 base to trimming and J lost 3 bases; unmatched junction nucleotides: 5. Germline assignment: CDR1 SGHRS and CDR2 YFSETQ. CDR3: CASSLSQGAYTGELFF. The CDR3 bases are TGCGCCAGCAGCTTGTCGCAGGGGGCGTACACCGGGGAGCTGTTTTTT.

This clonotype was recorded many times. The genes are TRBV12-3 or TRBV12-4 and TRBJ2-1; either TRBD1 or TRBD2 may supply D (6 bases each). The ends were cut back, 3 bases at V and 0 bases at J, with 15 bases in the middle. This CDR3 region has 17 residues. In DNA form, the CDR3 reads TGTGCCAGCAGTTTGAGGGGGAGGCGGAGCTCCTACAATGAGCAGTTCTTC. Residues: CASSLRGRRSSYNEQFF.

The chain joins TRBV25-1 to TRBJ2-7; 8 bases match TRBD1. This CDR3 is built from 16 residues. Germline CDR1 is MGHDK and CDR2 is SYGVNS. V shed 6 bases, J shed 2 bases, and the junction held 12 bases outside the gene matches. This CDR3 is CASRATTGTGTYEQYF. In nucleotides, the CDR3 is TGTGCCAGCAGGGCCACTACCGGGACAGGAACCTACGAGCAGTACTTC.

The rearrangement joins TRBV20-1 to TRBJ1-2; 7 nucleotides line up with TRBD1. The CDR3 contains 14 residues. With V trimmed by 6 bases and J by 8 bases, 15 bases remained unmatched. The V gene's germline CDR1 is DFQATT and CDR2 SNEGSKA (reference sequence). CDR3 sequence reads: CSARYGEGAKGYTF. The CDR3 DNA is TGCAGTGCCCGGTACGGGGAGGGGGCGAAAGGCTACACCTTC.

This clonotype was observed at least ten times. The chain recombines TRBV6-1 with TRBJ1-2; 8 bases match TRBD1. V lost 7 bases, J lost 3 bases, and 10 bases stayed unmatched. Germline V gene lookup returns CDR1 MNHNS and CDR2 SASEGT. The CDR3 runs 15 residues. CDR3 loop: CASNVLGTGYYGYTF. The CDR3, as DNA: TGTGCCAGCAACGTACTGGGGACAGGCTACTATGGCTACACCTTC.

This clonotype was seen at least ten times. J is TRBJ2-3 and V is TRBV12-3 or TRBV12-4; D possibly corresponds to TRBD2 (6 bases). The length of the CDR3 is 15 residues. V was clipped by 7 bases and J by 1 base, with 15 bases between them. The CDR3 protein is CASIMEGMGTDTQYF. The CDR3 DNA sequence: TGTGCCAGCATCATGGAGGGGATGGGCACAGATACGCAGTATTTT.

At least ten counts were recorded for this clonotype. The V call is TRBV2, the J call TRBJ1-5; D gene ambiguous. Per germline, CDR1 SNHLY and CDR2 FYNNEI. The germline V and J ends were trimmed by 5 bases and 4 bases, with 9 bases remaining between them. The CDR3 spans 13 residues. Written as DNA, the CDR3 is TGTGCCAGCAGTCGGGATCTAAATCAGCCCCAGCATTTT. Its protein is CASSRDLNQPQHF.

The sample holds many counts of this clonotype. The chain links TRBV9 to TRBJ1-2; D ambiguous. Trimming removed 4 bases at V and 5 bases at J, with 15 bases between. The CDR3 runs 14 residues. Per the germline V gene, CDR1 is SGDLS and CDR2 is YYNGEE. CDR3 in DNA: TGTGCCAGCAGCTCCGCTAGGGTCGGTTATGGCTACACCTTC. Protein sequence: CASSSARVGYGYTF. The full variable domain, in which reference TRBV9 and TRBJ1-2 provide the parts outside the CDR3, is DSGVTQTPKHLITATGQRVTLRCSPRSGDLSVYWYQQSLDQGLQFLIQYYNGEERAKGNILERFSAQQFPDLHSELNLSSLELGDSALYFCASSSARVGYGYTFGSGTRLTVV.

This clonotype was counted ten times or more. The rearrangement joins TRBV5-1 to TRBJ1-2, with no clear D. The germline CDR1 and CDR2 sequences are SGHRS and YFSETQ. The V end was cut by 0 bases, the J end by 5 bases, with 8 bases between. This CDR3 has 13 residues. The CDR3 nucleotides are TGCGCCAGCAGCTTGGCCGCCCTGTATGGCTACACCTTC. Translating gives CASSLAALYGYTF.

This clonotype was counted a few times. J is TRBJ1-1 and V is TRBV5-1; the match to TRBD1 covers 9 bases. Looked up from germline, CDR1 is SGHRS and CDR2 is YFSETQ. V trimming: 5 bases; J trimming: 0 bases; junction bases outside the gene matches: 5. This CDR3 comprises 15 residues. CDR3 amino acids: CASRPGTGLNTEAFF. CDR3 DNA sequence: TGCGCCAGCAGGCCCGGGACAGGGCTGAACACTGAAGCTTTCTTT.

The chain couples TRBV7-9 to TRBJ1-2, with TRBD1 as a possible D gene (5 bases). The germline V and J ends were trimmed by 3 bases and 0 bases, with 11 bases remaining between them. Germline V gives CDR1 SEHNR, CDR2 FQNEAQ (reference sequence). The length of the CDR3 is 15 residues. The CDR3 nucleotides are TGTGCCAGCAGCTTCTCAGGGCGAACTAACTATGGCTACACCTTC. Translating gives CASSFSGRTNYGYTF.

This clonotype was detected a few times. Since a much larger clone is just one base distant, this may be a read error. The rearrangement joins TRBV5-8 to TRBJ1-1; no reliable D call. The V gene's germline CDR1 is SGHTS and CDR2 YDEGEE. This CDR3 contains 12 residues. V lost 0 bases to trimming and J lost 3 bases, with 3 bases between them. CDR3 bases: TGTGCCAGCAGCTTGGTTCACACTGAAGCTTTCTTT. Translated, it gives CASSLVHTEAFF.

In its sample, this clonotype was seen many times. The J gene is TRBJ1-4, the V gene TRBV5-6; 10 nucleotides agree with TRBD1. CDR1 is SGHDT, CDR2 YYEEEE, per germline. The CDR3 loop spans 16 amino acids. Germline trimming cut 4 bases from V and 6 bases from J; bases unmatched to any gene: 9. CDR3 residues: CASSIGTGVKDEKLFF. The CDR3 DNA is TGTGCCAGCAGCATAGGGACAGGGGTCAAAGATGAAAAACTGTTTTTT.

This clonotype was detected a few times. The rearrangement uses TRBV7-9 and TRBJ2-2; D not certain. This CDR3 comprises 15 residues. Looked up from germline, CDR1 is SEHNR and CDR2 is FQNEAQ (reference sequence). Trimming stripped 3 bases from V and 2 bases from J, with 10 bases between. CDR3 in DNA: TGTGCCAGCAGCTTTGGGCTGGGAAACACCGGGGAGCTGTTTTTT. This gives the protein CASSFGLGNTGELFF.

This clonotype was observed a few times. The rearrangement uses TRBV5-1 and TRBJ2-6; tentative D call: TRBD1 (6 bases). With 3 bases removed from V and 8 bases from J, the gap between germline ends came to 18 bases. The CDR3 sequence is 16 residues long. Germline V gene data show CDR1 as SGHRS and CDR2 as YFSETQ. The CDR3 here is CASSSNPGQNPNVLTF. DNA for the CDR3: TGCGCCAGCAGCTCGAATCCTGGACAGAATCCCAACGTCCTGACTTTC.

The chain has TRBV7-9 and TRBJ1-1; tentatively, D is TRBD1 (6 bases). V was pared by 1 base and J by 11 bases, with 11 bases between. The germline V gene encodes CDR1 SEHNR and CDR2 FQNEAQ (reference sequence). This CDR3 region has 12 residues. The CDR3 nucleotides read TGTGCCAGCAGCTTAGTGGGGGCGTGGGCTTTCTTT. Its translation: CASSLVGAWAFF.

This rearrangement joins TRBV7-2 to TRBJ1-3; 7 nucleotides agree with TRBD1. The length of the CDR3 is 17 residues. Germline CDR1 and CDR2: SGHTA and FQGNSA. Trimming removed 6 bases from V and 0 bases from J; junction bases left unmatched: 11. Here the CDR3 reads CASRKTRQGFSGNTIYF. Here the CDR3 DNA reads TGTGCCAGCAGAAAAACCCGACAGGGTTTCTCTGGAAACACCATATATTTT. The whole variable domain, remainder taken from reference TRBV7-2 and TRBJ1-3, is GAGVSQSPSNKVTEKGKDVELRCDPISGHTALYWYRQSLGQGLEFLIYFQGNSAPDKSGLPSDRFSAERTGGSVSTLTIQRTQQEDSAVYLCASRKTRQGFSGNTIYFGEGSWLTVV.

This clonotype was detected only a few times. The chain joins TRBV20-1 to TRBJ2-5; unclear D gene. The germline gives CDR1 DFQATT, CDR2 SNEGSKA (reference sequence). The CDR3 is 14 residues long. The V end was cut by 3 bases, the J end by 7 bases, with 18 bases between. The CDR3 DNA sequence: TGCAGTGCTAGCAAAGACGCCGGATTAGGGACCCAGTACTTC. Its translation: CSASKDAGLGTQYF.